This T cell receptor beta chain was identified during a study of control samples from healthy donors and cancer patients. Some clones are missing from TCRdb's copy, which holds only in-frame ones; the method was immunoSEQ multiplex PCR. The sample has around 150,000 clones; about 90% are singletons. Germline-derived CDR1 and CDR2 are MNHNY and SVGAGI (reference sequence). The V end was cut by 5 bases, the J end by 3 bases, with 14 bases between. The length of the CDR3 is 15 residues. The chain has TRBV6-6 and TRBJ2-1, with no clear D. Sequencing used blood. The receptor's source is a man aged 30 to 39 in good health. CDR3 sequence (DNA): TGTGCCAGCAGTCAGAGCGTTAAAAACTACAATGAGCAGTTCTTC. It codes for CASSQSVKNYNEQFF.